This T cell receptor beta chain was sequenced for a study of tumor-infiltrating lymphocytes in primary liver carcinoma. In the study overall: The study reported T1-T3 N0M0 tumors spanning 4.2 to 10 cm.

From 500 ng total RNA, TCR beta cDNA was generated with a primer in the constant region. Each TCR beta library was derived from three nested multiplex PCR rounds that employed slightly modified ARM-PCR. Researchers ran the first two PCR rounds for ten to eleven cycles each with TRBV1-TRBV30 forward primers and a C-beta reverse primer. Each CDR3 protein gets one entry after TCRdb re-called the multiplex PCR reads with MiXCR. Among approximately 300,000 distinct CDR3 sequences, about 60% were seen once, and the ten largest hold roughly 9%. This clonotype was picked up many times. The antigen is unknown. Germline values: CDR1 SGHTS, CDR2 YDEGEE. The CDR3 totals 12 residues. V was trimmed by 3 bases and J by 4 bases, leaving 5 bases between them. Whole-study results and caveats: Less overlap was seen in tumor-adjacent and tumor-blood pairs than in tumor region pairs. Significantly greater top-250-clone fractions characterized tumors relative to blood (p = 0.039).

Blood RNA was derived from unsorted whole blood, and germline DNA was extracted too. Collected before surgery were roughly 3.9 milliliters of peripheral blood. The material sequenced was peripheral blood. The V and J genes are TRBV5-8 and TRBJ1-5; the D is unclear. The receptor comes from a middle-aged man with primary liver carcinoma and hepatitis B virus infection. CDR3 protein: CASSYRNQPQHF. For the CDR3, the DNA is TGTGCCAGCAGCTATCGGAATCAGCCCCAGCATTTT. The full variable domain, with the rest looked up from reference TRBV5-8 and TRBJ1-5, is EAGVTQSPTHLIKTRGQQATLRCSPISGHTSVYWYQQALGLGLQFLLWYDEGEERNRGNFPPRFSGRQFPNYSSELNVNALELEDSALYLCASSYRNQPQHFGDGTRLSIL.